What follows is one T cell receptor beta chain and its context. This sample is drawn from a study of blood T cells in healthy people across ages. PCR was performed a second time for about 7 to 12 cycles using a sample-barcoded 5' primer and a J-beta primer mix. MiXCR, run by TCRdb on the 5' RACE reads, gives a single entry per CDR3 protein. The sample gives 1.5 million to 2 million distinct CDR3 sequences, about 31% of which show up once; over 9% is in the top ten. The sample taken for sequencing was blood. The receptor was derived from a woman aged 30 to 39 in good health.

The CDR3 spells CASSAGTGEIRQYF. CDR3 coding DNA: TGTGCCAGCAGCGCCGGGACAGGGGAAATACGGCAGTACTTC. The chain employs TRBV9 and TRBJ2-5; 10 bases are shared with TRBD1. This CDR3 contains 14 residues. CDR1 is SGDLS and CDR2 is YYNGEE in the germline V gene. V shed 3 bases and J 11 bases; nucleotides not matched to a gene: 10. Complete variable domain (other parts from reference TRBV9 and TRBJ2-5): DSGVTQTPKHLITATGQRVTLRCSPRSGDLSVYWYQQSLDQGLQFLIQYYNGEERAKGNILERFSAQQFPDLHSELNLSSLELGDSALYFCASSAGTGEIRQYFGPGTRLLVL.